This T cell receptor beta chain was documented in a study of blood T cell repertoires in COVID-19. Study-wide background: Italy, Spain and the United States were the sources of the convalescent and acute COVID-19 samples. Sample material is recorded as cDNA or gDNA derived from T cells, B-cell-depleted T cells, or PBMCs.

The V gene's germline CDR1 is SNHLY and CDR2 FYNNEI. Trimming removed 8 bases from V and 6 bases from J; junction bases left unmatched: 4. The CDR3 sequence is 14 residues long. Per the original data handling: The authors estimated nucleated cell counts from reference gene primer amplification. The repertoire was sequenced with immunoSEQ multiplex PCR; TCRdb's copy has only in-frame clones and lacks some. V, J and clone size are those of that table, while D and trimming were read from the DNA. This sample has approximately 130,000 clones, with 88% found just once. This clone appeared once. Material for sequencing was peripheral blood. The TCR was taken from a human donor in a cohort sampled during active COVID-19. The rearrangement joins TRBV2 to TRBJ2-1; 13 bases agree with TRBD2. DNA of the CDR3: TGTGCCAGCGGGGGACTAGCGGGGTTCAATGAGCAGTTCTTC. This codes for CASGGLAGFNEQFF.